This passage covers 2 T cell receptor beta chains from one sample sequenced in a study of T cells after yellow fever vaccination. TCRdb reanalysed the 5' RACE reads using MiXCR and keeps one entry per CDR3 protein. The table records hundreds of thousands of distinct CDR3 sequences, approximately 15% of them present only once. The source was PBMCs, collected on the day of the yellow fever booster vaccination. These receptor sequences come from a man in his thirties or forties who received the YFV17D yellow fever vaccine.

CDR3 region: CASSFGLAQYF. Written as DNA, the CDR3 is TGTGCCAGCAGCTTCGGACTAGCCCAGTACTTC. This chain links TRBV7-9 with TRBJ2-7; 8 positions agree with TRBD2. Per germline, CDR1 SEHNR and CDR2 FQNEAQ (reference sequence). The trim removed 3 bases at V and 10 bases at J, leaving 2 bases unmatched. This CDR3 region has 11 residues.

The chain combines TRBV20-1 with TRBJ2-3; 7 nucleotides align to TRBD2. Germline lookup yields CDR1 DFQATT and CDR2 SNEGSKA (reference sequence). This CDR3 comprises 16 residues. The V and J ends lost 0 bases and 0 bases, in that order; junction bases with no gene match: 6. This CDR3 is CSARDLSGLSTDTQYF. The CDR3 coding sequence is TGCAGTGCTAGAGATCTTAGCGGGCTAAGCACAGATACGCAGTATTTT.